Presented here are 16 T cell receptor beta chains from one specimen sequenced in a study of blood T cell repertoires in COVID-19. Produced via immunoSEQ multiplex PCR; TCRdb's table is partial and in-frame only. Of about 140,000 clones listed, roughly 84% are singletons. Input material: peripheral blood. These receptors were taken from a woman aged 60-75 years with acute or convalescent COVID-19.

The rearrangement joins TRBV4-3 to TRBJ2-7, with 8 bases lining up with TRBD1. Unmatched junction bases numbered 7, after V lost 3 bases and J lost 6 bases. This CDR3 comprises 14 residues. CDR1 is LGHNA and CDR2 is YSLEER in the germline V gene. CDR3 loop: CASSHGPDRGEQYF. The CDR3 DNA follows: TGCGCCAGCAGCCATGGCCCCGACAGGGGCGAGCAGTACTTC.

This chain uses TRBV7-6 with TRBJ2-5; D is ambiguous. Trimming pared 2 bases from V and 2 bases from J, leaving 12 bases between. Germline V gene data show CDR1 as SGHVS and CDR2 as FNYEAQ. The CDR3 contains 15 residues. DNA for the CDR3: TGTGCCAGCAGCTTATTTGGAGCGCGACAAGAGACCCAGTACTTC. Residues: CASSLFGARQETQYF.

As to this clone: This may stem from a read error, because a much larger clone lies one nucleotide away. This sequence joins TRBV3-1 (or the pseudogene TRBV3-2) and TRBJ1-3; D is undetermined. CDR1 and CDR2 (germline): LGHDT, YNNKEL (reference sequence). V lost 0 bases and J 2 bases, leaving 8 bases between the germline ends. The CDR3 contains 15 residues. CDR3 nucleotides: TGTGCCAGCAGCCAAGATTGGGGAGCTGGAAACACCATATATTTT. It translates to CASSQDWGAGNTIYF.

On this clone: Other nucleotide sequences from this sample produce the same CDR3. The chain carries TRBV5-1 and TRBJ2-5; 8 nucleotides agree with TRBD1. This CDR3 region has 14 residues. V shed 4 bases, J shed 5 bases, and the junction held 7 bases outside the gene matches. In germline, CDR1 is SGHRS, CDR2 YFSETQ. In DNA form, the CDR3 reads TGCGCCAGCAGCCGAGGACAGGGTATTGAGACCCAGTACTTC. Its protein is CASSRGQGIETQYF. Full variable domain (remainder filled in from reference TRBV5-1 and TRBJ2-5): KAGVTQTPRYLIKTRGQQVTLSCSPISGHRSVSWYQQTPGQGLQFLFEYFSETQRNKGNFPGRFSGRQFSNSRSEMNVSTLELGDSALYLCASSRGQGIETQYFGPGTRLLVL.

This clone was seen once. V and J are TRBV28 and TRBJ1-2; TRBD1 aligns across 7 bases. V lost 6 bases and J lost 2; bases outside the gene matches: 6. Looked up from germline, CDR1 is MDHEN and CDR2 is SYDVKM. The CDR3 sequence is 14 residues long. The CDR3 DNA reads TGTGCCAGCAGGACTGGGACAGCGAACTATGGCTACACCTTC. It codes for CASRTGTANYGYTF.

The V gene is TRBV9, the J gene TRBJ1-1; no reliable D call. Germline values: CDR1 SGDLS, CDR2 YYNGEE. Trimming cost V 0 bases and J 4 bases, with 19 bases left between them. This CDR3 comprises 17 residues. CDR3 coding DNA: TGTGCCAGCAGCGTAGGGGTGTCGGGAGCCGAAGCCACTGAAGCTTTCTTT. Translation: CASSVGVSGAEATEAFF.

V is TRBV28 and J is TRBJ1-5; possible D gene TRBD1, 5 bases. The V gene's germline CDR1 is MDHEN and CDR2 SYDVKM. CDR3 length: 12 residues. The V end was cut by 7 bases, the J end by 4 bases, with 8 bases between. The DNA of the CDR3 is TGTGCCAGCACCCAGGGTAATCAGCCCCAGCATTTT. The encoded protein is CASTQGNQPQHF. The full variable domain, rest sourced from reference TRBV28 and TRBJ1-5, is DVKVTQSSRYLVKRTGEKVFLECVQDMDHENMFWYRQDPGLGLRLIYFSYDVKMKEKGDIPEGYSVSREKKERFSLILESASTNQTSMYLCASTQGNQPQHFGDGTRLSIL.

This chain connects TRBV7-9 to TRBJ2-5, with 7 nucleotides matching TRBD1. CDR3 size: 15 residues. The germline V gene encodes CDR1 SEHNR and CDR2 FQNEAQ (reference sequence). The trim removed 4 bases at V and 3 bases at J, leaving 8 bases unmatched. DNA of the CDR3: TGTGCCAGCAGCTCGGGACAGTTCCCCGAAGAGACCCAGTACTTC. Its translation: CASSSGQFPEETQYF.

This chain connects TRBV7-8 to TRBJ2-1; 9 bases fit TRBD2. The V gene end was trimmed by 5 bases and the J gene end by 2 bases; junction bases not matched to a gene: 10. Germline CDR1 and CDR2: SGHVS and FQNEAQ. CDR3 length: 17 amino acids. The CDR3: CASSQPSGRPTYNEQFF. Here the CDR3 DNA reads TGTGCCAGCAGCCAACCAAGCGGGAGGCCGACCTACAATGAGCAGTTCTTC.

The DNA for the CDR3 is TGTGCCAGCAGTGTGTGGGGGGACAATCAGCCCCAGCATTTT. It yields the protein CASSVWGDNQPQHF. The V gene is TRBV2, the J gene TRBJ1-5; TRBD1 might be the D (5 bases). Germline lookup yields CDR1 SNHLY and CDR2 FYNNEI. The CDR3 covers 14 residues. V lost 4 bases to trimming and J lost 3 bases, with 10 bases between them. Full variable domain (rest looked up from reference TRBV2 and TRBJ1-5): EPEVTQTPSHQVTQMGQEVILRCVPISNHLYFYWYRQILGQKVEFLVSFYNNEISEKSEIFDDQFSVERPDGSNFTLKIRSTKLEDSAMYFCASSVWGDNQPQHFGDGTRLSIL.

The J gene is TRBJ2-1, the V gene TRBV21-1; the table calls TRBD1, which could not be checked here. TRBV21-1 is an annotated pseudogene. This CDR3 has 17 amino acids. CDR3 in amino acids: CASSKAGDVKGHNEQFF. CDR3 bases: TGTGCCAGCAGCAAAGCAGGGGATGTTAAAGGGCACAATGAGCAGTTCTTC.

The chain has TRBV6-6 and TRBJ1-3; D is unclear. The germline V gene encodes CDR1 MNHNY and CDR2 SVGAGI (reference sequence). This CDR3 is 15 amino acids long. Trimming removed 8 bases from V and 2 bases from J, with 16 bases in between. The CDR3 DNA sequence: TGTGCCAGCGCTGATACAGAACACACTGGAAACACCATATATTTT. Its translation: CASADTEHTGNTIYF.

The genes are TRBV19 and TRBJ2-1; TRBD1 might be the D (7 bases). V was shortened by 5 bases and J by 7 bases, with 18 bases between the two germline ends. CDR1 LNHDA and CDR2 SQIVND come from the germline V gene (reference sequence). The CDR3 runs to 15 residues. The CDR3 protein is CASSLYRAGGNEQFF. CDR3 in DNA: TGTGCCAGTAGTCTCTACCGGGCAGGGGGGAATGAGCAGTTCTTC.

The rearrangement links TRBV29-1 to TRBJ1-1, with TRBD1 identical over 9 bases. V was pared by 4 bases and J by 10 bases, with 13 bases of the junction left unmatched. This CDR3 has 14 amino acids. Germline CDR1 SQVTM, CDR2 ANQGSEA. For the CDR3, the DNA is TGCAGCGTTGTCAGACCTTACAGGGGGCCGGTAGCTTTCTTT. This translates into CSVVRPYRGPVAFF.

This rearrangement joins TRBV7-2 to TRBJ2-3; possibly TRBD2 for D (6 bases). The germline gives CDR1 SGHTA, CDR2 FQGNSA. V was clipped by 6 bases and J by 5 bases, with 12 bases between them. The CDR3 is 13 amino acids. The CDR3 here is CASRTEGLDTQYF. CDR3 DNA: TGTGCCAGCAGGACGGAGGGGTTAGATACGCAGTATTTT.

The V call is TRBV7-9, the J call TRBJ1-4; D is unclear. Germline V gene lookup returns CDR1 SEHNR and CDR2 FQNEAQ (reference sequence). The CDR3 spans 14 residues. V was trimmed by 1 base and J by 7 bases, leaving 10 bases between them. The CDR3 bases are TGTGCCAGCAGCTTAGGTCCCCTCTTTGAAAAACTGTTTTTT. Amino acid sequence: CASSLGPLFEKLFF.